This TCR beta chain came from a study of cytomegalovirus exposure and HLA in healthy donors. PCR primers comprised 60 Vbeta and 13 Jbeta primers. This table comes from immunoSEQ multiplex PCR, and its TCRdb copy is limited to in-frame clones, with some not included. In the table there are some 91,000 clones, around 77% of which are singletons. The CDR3 contains 15 residues. The V gene end was trimmed by 5 bases and the J gene end by 4 bases; junction bases not matched to a gene: 8. Germline CDR1 reads MNHEY; CDR2 reads SVGAGI. The sequenced sample consisted of PBMCs. The receptor's source is a man between 35 and 55 years old in good health and CMV-seronegative. The chain is built from TRBV6-5 and TRBJ2-1; 7 bases are shared with TRBD2. The CDR3 protein is CASSRAGRGYNEQFF. Here the CDR3 DNA reads TGTGCCAGCAGTCGGGCGGGGCGGGGGTACAATGAGCAGTTCTTC.